This T cell receptor beta chain was captured by sequencing in a study of shared clonotypes between healthy human individuals (dated by TCRdb to 2020 to 2022). Concerning the study at large: The cohort comprised a couple of women and a few men aged 18 to 49 years. For each donor, three plates each were used for CD4 naive and CD4 memory, two plates were used for CD8 naive, and one plate was used for CD8 memory. Blood TCR repertoires of five healthy adults were deeply sequenced to estimate repertoire size and the extent of clonotype sharing between individuals. To increase sequencing depth and limit assay-specific biases, different laboratories used diverse techniques to prepare libraries and sequence TCR repertoires. Between about 0.85 and 9.5 billion PBMCs per donor were obtained by leukapheresis. General study outcomes and caveats: The genetic and exposure-history diversity represented was limited by the small number of donors. Larger estimated clonotype richness was generally found for naive subsets than for memory subsets. Only blood was sampled, and tissue TCR repertoires likely differ from those in blood. Approximately 5% of naive CD4, 3.5% of naive CD8, roughly 2.4% of memory CD4, and roughly 0.4% of memory CD8 clonotypes were shared across a handful of donors. Pairwise subsampling led to the expectation that sequencing depth would affect the degree of clonotype sharing among donors. Compared with non-shared clonotypes, clonotypes shared by all four sorted-subset donors had higher generation probabilities. Incomplete sequencing was indicated by rarefaction of sorted-subset datasets, despite the large sequencing depth.

As to this clone: Its antigen is still unknown. Base qualities are missing; no much larger clone stands one base away.

Donors were healthy HIV-negative adults with no recently reported acute infections or vaccinations. All donors were Caucasian adults living in Nashville, Tennessee, USA. CD4+ T cells were enriched by magnetic negative selection, after which naive cells were positively selected on CD45RA and the negative fraction was taken as the memory subset. Blood was obtained by leukapheresis, after which PBMCs were separated by Ficoll-Histopaque density gradient centrifugation and cryopreserved in liquid nitrogen vapor phase. Analytical flow cytometry was used to check the purity and quantity of every magnetically sorted T cell population. Genomic DNA was isolated from every sorted fraction and measured by UV absorbance on a Nanodrop 2000c. Using the deep immunoSEQ assay, multiplex PCR amplified TCR CDR3 regions from genomic DNA. For each cell subset, the extracted genomic DNA was distributed evenly across all wells of several immunoSEQ 96-well plates, and each plate served as one replicate. For sorted subsets, approximately 210 ng of genomic DNA, equivalent to 25,000 to 35,000 T cell genomes, went into each replicate PCR. Purified libraries were quantified with a Qubit 3.0 fluorometer, sized on a Bioanalyzer 2100, and re-quantified with the KAPA Library Quantification kit. A separate single-read 150-cycle Illumina NextSeq 550 flow cell was used to sequence each immunoSEQ 96-well plate. Per the original workflow: The immunoSEQ output contained only junctional sequences without quality scores, so filtering could not match that applied to full-length reads. Sequences were annotated with PyIR, a Python wrapper for IgBLAST v1.9, using IMGT germline references to assign V/J genes and CDR3. Any read was removed if the V/J assignment was weak (E-value above 1e-6), the CDR3 was missing, or the read contained stop codons, out-of-frame junctions, or ambiguous translated residues. A V3J clonotype was defined by an identical inferred V gene, J gene, and CDR3 amino acid sequence. Percentage overlap between repertoires was calculated by dividing the number of shared unique clonotypes by the size of the smaller repertoire. Richness of each repertoire was evaluated using RTK rarefaction, the Chao1 estimator, and Recon v2.1 estimates of unobserved clonotypes. OLGA was used to compute generation probabilities for all TCRbeta clonotypes that the gDNA method yielded from several donors. TCRdb re-hosts the immuneACCESS table, in-frame sequences only. Its copies lack some clones; in the studies checked, an unresolved V gene accounts for under half of them, and the cause for the rest is not known. The V and J calls and clone size come from that table; D and trimming were worked out from the DNA. Across this sample there are some 790,000 clones, with about two thirds seen only once. More than 1.5% of the sample is held by the ten biggest clonotypes.

Taken from cysteine to phenylalanine, the CDR3 has 15 residues. Only the CDR3 DNA stays, 45 bases, in frame from base 1. After removal of 4 bases from V and 4 bases from J, the junction retains 7 bases not matched to a gene. Via the germline V gene (reference sequence), CDR1 is LNHDA and CDR2 SQIVND. The sequenced sample consisted of memory CD4+ T cells sorted from blood. The cell subset or site label, as the study defines it: CD45RA-negative fraction. This TCR was recovered from a woman in her thirties in good health. Recombination connected TRBV19 to TRBJ2-7; 10 bases in the middle match TRBD1. The CDR3 amino acid sequence is: CASSNQGTGVYEQYF. The DNA reads as follows: TGTGCCAGTAGTAACCAAGGGACAGGGGTGTACGAGCAGTACTTC.